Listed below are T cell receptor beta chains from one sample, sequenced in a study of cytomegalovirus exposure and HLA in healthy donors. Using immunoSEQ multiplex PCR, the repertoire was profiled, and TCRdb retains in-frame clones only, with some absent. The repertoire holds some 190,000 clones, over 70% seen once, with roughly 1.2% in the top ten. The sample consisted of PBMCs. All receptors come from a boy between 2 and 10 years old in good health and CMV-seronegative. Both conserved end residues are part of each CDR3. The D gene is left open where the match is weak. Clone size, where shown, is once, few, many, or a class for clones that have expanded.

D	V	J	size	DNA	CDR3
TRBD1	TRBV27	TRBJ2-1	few	TGTGCCAGCAACCTAGGGACAGGGGGTTTCGATGAGCAGTTCTTC	CASNLGTGGFDEQFF
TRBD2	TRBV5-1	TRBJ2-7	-	TGCGCCAGCAGCTTGCTTGGGCTAGCGGGTGGCTCCTACGAGCAGTACTTC	CASSLLGLAGGSYEQYF
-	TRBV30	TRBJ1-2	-	TGTGCCTGGAGTGTCGCTACGGGCTACACCTTC	CAWSVATGYTF
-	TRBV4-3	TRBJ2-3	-	TGCGCCAGCAGCCAAGATAGACAACCTAGCACAGATACGCAGTATTTT	CASSQDRQPSTDTQYF
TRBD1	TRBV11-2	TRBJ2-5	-	TGTGCCAGCAGCCCACAGGGGGCTGGAGAGACCCAGTACTTC	CASSPQGAGETQYF
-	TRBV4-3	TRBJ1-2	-	TGCGCCAGCAGCCAAGGGGCGGGAGGATATGGCTACACCTTC	CASSQGAGGYGYTF
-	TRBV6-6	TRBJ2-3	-	TGTGCCAGCACCCGGAGCGGATACACAGATACGCAGTATTTT	CASTRSGYTDTQYF
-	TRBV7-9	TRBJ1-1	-	TGTGCCAGCAGCCCGCGTTTAATGAACACTGAAGCTTTCTTT	CASSPRLMNTEAFF
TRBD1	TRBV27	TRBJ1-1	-	TGTGCCAGCAGTCCTCAGGGACAGGAGGAGGCTTTCTTT	CASSPQGQEEAFF
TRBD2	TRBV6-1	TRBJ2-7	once	TGTGCCAGCAGAGAAGGGCGGAAGGGACTAAACTACGAGCAGTACTTC	CASREGRKGLNYEQYF
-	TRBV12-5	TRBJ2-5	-	TGTGCTAGTGGTTTGGGGCCTAGGGGGGGCCAAAAAGAGACCCAGTACTTC	CASGLGPRGGQKETQYF
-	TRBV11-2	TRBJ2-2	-	TGTGCCAGCAGCTTTCGGAGCGGGGAGCTGTTTTTT	CASSFRSGELFF
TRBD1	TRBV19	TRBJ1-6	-	TGTGCCAGTAGCGACAGGGTGGATAATTCACCCCTCCACTTT	CASSDRVDNSPLHF
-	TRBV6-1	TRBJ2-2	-	TGTGCCAGCAGTGAAGACCGGGTCACCTACACCGGGGAGCTGTTTTTT	CASSEDRVTYTGELFF
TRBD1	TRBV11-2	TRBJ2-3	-	TGTGCCAGCAGCTCTGACAGGGAAGGAAGCACAGATACGCAGTATTTT	CASSSDREGSTDTQYF
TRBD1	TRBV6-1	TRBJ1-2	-	TGTGCCAGCAGGCGGACAGGGGGTCCATATGGCTACACCTTC	CASRRTGGPYGYTF
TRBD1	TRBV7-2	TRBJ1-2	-	TGTGCCAGCAGCTTGGACAGGGACTATGGCTACACCTTC	CASSLDRDYGYTF
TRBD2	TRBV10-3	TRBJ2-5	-	TGTGCCATCAGTGAGGGGCGGGAGGGGTACCAAGAGACCCAGTACTTC	CAISEGREGYQETQYF